This T cell receptor (beta chain) was obtained from a study of Graves' ophthalmopathy and Graves' hyperthyroidism. Investigators amplified TCR beta CDR3 regions from RNA transcripts. Investigators did first-round RT-PCR with HTBI primers, then second-round multiplex PCR. TCRdb reprocessed the multiplex PCR reads with MiXCR, giving one entry per CDR3 protein. The sample consists of more than 1,000,000 distinct CDR3 sequences, less than 45% of them appearing once. Trimming left V 3 bases short and J 4 bases short, with 9 bases between. This CDR3 region has 13 residues. Germline CDR1 reads MNHEY; CDR2 reads SMNVEV (reference sequence).

What was sequenced was peripheral blood or thyroid tissue (not recorded which). The sequence came from an adult man with Graves' hyperthyroidism. J is TRBJ1-1 and V is TRBV27; no clear D. Here the CDR3 reads CASSFWAGTEAFF. The CDR3 region has the DNA TGTGCCAGCAGTTTTTGGGCGGGCACTGAAGCTTTCTTT.